This T cell receptor (beta chain) was identified during a study of cytomegalovirus exposure and HLA in healthy donors. In regard to this clone: Distinct nucleotide sequences in the sample also encode this CDR3.

Each of the donors was a healthy bone marrow donor. Though nominally healthy at sampling, donors likely had unrecorded immune exposures. Researchers ran the PCR with 60 Vbeta and 13 Jbeta primers. Data came from immunoSEQ multiplex PCR; TCRdb stores just in-frame clones and leaves some out. The sample has 130,000 to 150,000 clones, roughly 80% seen once. CDR1 and CDR2 from the germline V gene are SEHNR and FQNEAQ (reference sequence). The CDR3 is 12 amino acids. The V end lost 5 bases, the J end lost 6 bases, and 10 bases lay between the germline ends. Sequencing was performed on PBMCs. V is TRBV7-9 and J is TRBJ1-2; maybe TRBD1 (5 bases). The sequence derives from a woman in her 40s in good health and CMV-seropositive. CDR3 coding DNA: TGTGCCAGCAGCCCCGGGGGAGATGGCTACACCTTC. Translated: CASSPGGDGYTF.